What follows are 20 T cell receptor beta chains derived from one specimen sequenced in a study of cytomegalovirus exposure and HLA in healthy donors. It was with 60 Vbeta and 13 Jbeta primers that the PCR ran. The table came from immunoSEQ multiplex PCR; TCRdb's copy has only in-frame clones and leaves some out. The repertoire consists of about 280,000 clones, with approximately 90% occurring once and the leading ten covering about 2%. The sequenced sample was PBMCs. Every receptor here comes from a woman aged 18 to 35 in good health and CMV-seronegative.

The rearrangement links TRBV19 to TRBJ2-1, with TRBD2 identical over 9 bases. Trimming took 0 bases from V and 0 from J; bases not matched to a gene: 6. The CDR3 runs 18 residues. Germline CDR1 LNHDA, CDR2 SQIVND (reference sequence). CDR3 in amino acids: CASSIDGSGGTSYNEQFF. Here the CDR3 DNA reads TGTGCCAGTAGTATAGATGGAAGCGGGGGGACCTCCTACAATGAGCAGTTCTTC.

This rearrangement joins TRBV5-1 to TRBJ1-1; D is unclear. From germline, CDR1 is SGHRS and CDR2 YFSETQ. There are 13 residues in the CDR3. Trimming stripped 6 bases from V and 1 base from J, with 10 bases between. The CDR3: CASTEGRNTEAFF. The CDR3, as DNA: TGCGCCAGCACTGAAGGGAGGAACACTGAAGCTTTCTTT.

This chain connects TRBV19 to TRBJ1-2, with a possible D match to TRBD1 (6 bases). The CDR3 is made up of 16 amino acids. Germline CDR1 LNHDA, CDR2 SQIVND (reference sequence). The V end lost 7 bases, the J end lost 8 bases, and 26 bases lay between the germline ends. The CDR3 bases are TGTGCCAGTACCATCAAAACAGGGCCCGATGAGAGGGGCTACACCTTC. Its protein product is CASTIKTGPDERGYTF.

This clone was observed once. The sample has other DNA sequences that encode this CDR3 too. The J gene is TRBJ2-3, the V gene TRBV19, with 9 positions matching TRBD2. Germline V gene data show CDR1 as LNHDA and CDR2 as SQIVND (reference sequence). The V gene end was trimmed by 5 bases and the J gene end by 1 base; junction bases not matched to a gene: 4. This CDR3 is built from 15 residues. Here the CDR3 reads CASSVLAGGTDTQYF. In DNA form, the CDR3 reads TGTGCCAGTAGTGTCTTAGCGGGAGGCACAGATACGCAGTATTTT. Together with reference TRBV19 and TRBJ2-3, the CDR3 gives the full variable domain: DGGITQSPKYLFRKEGQNVTLSCEQNLNHDAMYWYRQDPGQGLRLIYYSQIVNDFQKGDIAEGYSVSREKKESFPLTVTSAQKNPTAFYLCASSVLAGGTDTQYFGPGTRLTVL.

This clone was seen only a few times. This chain joins TRBV5-6 and TRBJ2-7; 10 nucleotides match TRBD2. The CDR3 has 15 residues. CDR1 and CDR2 from the germline V gene are SGHDT and YYEEEE. J lost 4 bases, V lost 2 bases, and 6 bases had no gene match. The CDR3 bases are TGTGCCAGCAGCTTCGGAGCGGGGGGGGGATACGAGCAGTACTTC. Protein product: CASSFGAGGGYEQYF.

This clone was picked up a small number of times. This chain uses TRBV5-1 with TRBJ2-5; 11 bases fit TRBD2. CDR1 and CDR2 (germline): SGHRS, YFSETQ. With 0 bases clipped from V and 4 bases from J, the junction kept 2 bases outside the gene matches. This CDR3 has 15 residues. The CDR3 here is CASSLGLAGLETQYF. DNA for the CDR3: TGCGCCAGCAGCTTGGGACTAGCGGGGCTAGAGACCCAGTACTTC.

This rearrangement joins TRBV5-1 to TRBJ2-2; 7 bases map to TRBD1. The ends lost 2 bases at V and 7 bases at J; junction bases unmatched: 2. Per the germline V gene, CDR1 is SGHRS and CDR2 is YFSETQ. The CDR3 is 13 residues long. The chain's CDR3 is CASSLGGGGELFF. In DNA, the CDR3 is TGCGCCAGCAGCTTAGGGGGCGGCGGGGAGCTGTTTTTT. The complete variable domain, with remaining parts taken from reference TRBV5-1 and TRBJ2-2, reads KAGVTQTPRYLIKTRGQQVTLSCSPISGHRSVSWYQQTPGQGLQFLFEYFSETQRNKGNFPGRFSGRQFSNSRSEMNVSTLELGDSALYLCASSLGGGGELFFGEGSRLTVL.

The chain uses TRBV2 and TRBJ2-3, with TRBD2 identical over 9 bases. CDR1 SNHLY and CDR2 FYNNEI come from the germline V gene. CDR3 length: 17 amino acids. Trimming removed 3 bases from V and 1 base from J; junction bases left unmatched: 8. The DNA for the CDR3 is TGTGCCAGCAGTGACGGACGGTCTAGCGGGGGCACAGATACGCAGTATTTT. Its protein product is CASSDGRSSGGTDTQYF.

This chain uses TRBV5-4 with TRBJ1-3; D not certain. V lost 0 bases, J lost 2 bases, and 12 bases lay in between. CDR1 SGHNT and CDR2 YYREEE come from the germline V gene (reference sequence). The CDR3 extends over 16 amino acids. CDR3 amino acids: CASSLATSRTGNTIYF. The CDR3, as DNA: TGTGCCAGCAGCTTGGCCACATCCCGAACTGGAAACACCATATATTTT.

The rearrangement joins TRBV7-9 to TRBJ1-1; TRBD1 is a possible D gene (5 bases). V was clipped by 0 bases and J by 1 base, with 6 bases between them. The germline CDR1 and CDR2 sequences are SEHNR and FQNEAQ (reference sequence). The CDR3 has 14 amino acids. CDR3 sequence reads: CASSLATGNTEAFF. In DNA form, the CDR3 reads TGTGCCAGCAGCTTAGCAACAGGGAACACTGAAGCTTTCTTT.

Written as DNA, the CDR3 is TGTGCCAGCAGTTACGGCGAGGGGGGGAGCAATCAGCCCCAGCATTTT. Translated: CASSYGEGGSNQPQHF. This chain connects TRBV6-5 to TRBJ1-5, with D perhaps TRBD1 (6 bases). The CDR3 is made up of 16 amino acids. V lost 2 bases to trimming and J lost 1 base, with 12 bases between them. From germline, CDR1 is MNHEY and CDR2 SVGAGI.

V usage is TRBV6-5 and J usage is TRBJ2-5, with a weak D call TRBD1 (6 bases). The J call may be faulty, since TRBJ2-7 better matches the DNA end. The germline gives CDR1 MNHEY, CDR2 SVGAGI. The CDR3 is made up of 16 amino acids. CDR3 amino acids: CASSYSSARGWDEQYF. The CDR3 nucleotides read TGTGCCAGCAGTTACTCTTCCGCGAGGGGGTGGGACGAGCAGTACTTC.

The J gene is TRBJ2-1, the V gene TRBV7-9, with D perhaps TRBD2 (7 bases). The germline V gene encodes CDR1 SEHNR and CDR2 FQNEAQ (reference sequence). The CDR3 loop spans 14 amino acids. V was cut by 3 bases and J by 7 bases, with 13 bases left in between. CDR3 coding DNA: TGTGCCAGCAGCTTCGTCGGGGGGCTTAATGAGCAGTTCTTC. Residues: CASSFVGGLNEQFF.

The DNA for the CDR3 is TGTGCCAGCTCACCAACCGAGGGCTCCGGCTATGGCTACACCTTC. Translated, it gives CASSPTEGSGYGYTF. The V call is TRBV18, the J call TRBJ1-2; no definite D call. Trimming removed 2 bases at V and 4 bases at J, with 14 bases between. The CDR3 totals 15 residues. Looked up from germline, CDR1 is KGHSH and CDR2 is LQKENI.

The J gene is TRBJ2-1, the V gene TRBV5-4, with D perhaps TRBD2 (6 bases). The V end lost 0 bases, the J end lost 6 bases, and 13 bases lay between the germline ends. Germline assignment: CDR1 SGHNT and CDR2 YYREEE (reference sequence). The CDR3 loop spans 15 amino acids. The CDR3, as DNA: TGTGCCAGCAGCTTGGGGGCGGGGCCCTCCAATGAGCAGTTCTTC. It yields the protein CASSLGAGPSNEQFF.

This chain joins TRBV27 and TRBJ1-6; a possible D gene is TRBD1 (6 bases). Deletions cut 7 bases from V and 10 bases from J, with 20 bases between. The CDR3 contains 15 residues. CDR1 is MNHEY and CDR2 is SMNVEV in the germline V gene (reference sequence). Here the CDR3 reads CASKGGRSPLSPLHF. For the CDR3, the DNA is TGTGCCAGCAAGGGGGGGAGGTCCCCCCTGTCACCCCTCCACTTT.

This sequence joins TRBV18 and TRBJ1-2, with a possible D match to TRBD1 (5 bases). The V and J ends lost 5 bases and 6 bases respectively, with 13 bases between them. CDR1 is KGHSH, CDR2 LQKENI, per germline. This CDR3 spans 13 amino acids. The CDR3 bases are TGTGCCAGCTCAATCTGGGGGGAAAATGGCTACACCTTC. This sequence encodes CASSIWGENGYTF.

V usage is TRBV2 and J usage is TRBJ1-2; 10 bases are a match to TRBD1. CDR1 is SNHLY, CDR2 FYNNEI, per germline. The CDR3 length is 17 residues. The V gene end was trimmed by 6 bases and the J gene end by 7 bases; junction bases not matched to a gene: 17. The CDR3 here is CASRSGTGVDRIGGYTF. The DNA for the CDR3 is TGTGCCAGCAGGAGCGGGACAGGGGTTGATCGGATCGGTGGCTACACCTTC.

The genes are TRBV19 and TRBJ2-1; tentative D call: TRBD1 (7 bases). Per the germline V gene, CDR1 is LNHDA and CDR2 is SQIVND (reference sequence). V was trimmed by 5 bases and J by 10 bases, leaving 18 bases between them. This CDR3 contains 14 residues. The CDR3 nucleotides are TGTGCCAGTAGTGCGGGACAGTTCTTGGAGGAGCAGTTCTTC. This sequence encodes CASSAGQFLEEQFF.

Concerning this clone: Its ends do not fully match the called genes, so a read error is possible. This sequence joins TRBV7-9 and TRBJ1-6; D uncertain. Germline V gene sequence: CDR1 SEHNR, CDR2 FQNEAQ (reference sequence). The CDR3 loop spans 14 amino acids. The CDR3 bases are TGTTCCAGCAGCTTAGAGCGGGATACTTCACCCCTCCACTTT. This sequence encodes CSSSLERDTSPLHF.